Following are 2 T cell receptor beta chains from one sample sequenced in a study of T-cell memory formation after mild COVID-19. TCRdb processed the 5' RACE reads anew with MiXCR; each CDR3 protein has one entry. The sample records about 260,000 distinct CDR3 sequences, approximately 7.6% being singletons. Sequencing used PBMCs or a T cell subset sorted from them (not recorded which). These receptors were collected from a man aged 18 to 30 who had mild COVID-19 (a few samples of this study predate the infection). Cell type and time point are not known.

The CDR3 DNA reads TGTGCCAGCGTCGGGACTGGGGCCAACGTCCTGACTTTC. Protein sequence: CASVGTGANVLTF. The chain uses TRBV11-2 and TRBJ2-6, with D possibly being TRBD2 (5 bases). V lost 8 bases and J lost 2, with 7 bases in between. The CDR3 loop spans 13 amino acids. Germline-derived CDR1 and CDR2 are SGHAT and FQNNGV.

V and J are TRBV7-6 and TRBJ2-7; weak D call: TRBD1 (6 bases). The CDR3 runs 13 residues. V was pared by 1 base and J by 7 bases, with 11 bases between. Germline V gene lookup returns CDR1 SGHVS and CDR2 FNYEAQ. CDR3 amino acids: CASSLEWGQEQYF. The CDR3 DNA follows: TGTGCCAGCAGCTTAGAATGGGGGCAAGAGCAGTACTTC.